These T cell receptor beta chains were read from a single sample in a study of CD4 and CD8 cells across lung adenocarcinoma regions. TCRdb reprocessed the PCR reads via MiXCR and lists one record per CDR3 protein. The table includes over 10,000 distinct CDR3 sequences, roughly 56% detected once. Material for sequencing was CD8+ T cells from the margin of a lung tumor. The receptors shown here come from a female donor with lung adenocarcinoma. The CD4 and CD8 labels of this study may be unreliable. Both conserved end residues are part of each CDR3. Each record gives: clone size, D gene, V gene, J gene, CDR3 DNA, CDR3 protein. A D gene is named only where the DNA matches it firmly. The size entry is marked missing in some rows and otherwise reads once, few, many or a size class.

abundance: once
d_gene: TRBD2
v_gene: TRBV25-1
j_gene: TRBJ2-3
CDR3nt: TGTGCTAGCGGGGGGCACGGGGGCCGGGAACAAGATACCCAGTATTTT
CDR3aa: CASGGHGGREQDTQYF

abundance: medium-sized
d_gene: .
v_gene: TRBV7-8
j_gene: TRBJ2-2
CDR3nt: TGTGCCAGCAGCCTAGAAATCCGGACAAGCGTCACCGGGGAGCTGTTTTTT
CDR3aa: CASSLEIRTSVTGELFF

abundance: .
d_gene: .
v_gene: TRBV6-1
j_gene: TRBJ2-1
CDR3nt: TGTGCCAGCAGCTCCCAGAGTTCTGAGCAGTTCTTC
CDR3aa: CASSSQSSEQFF

abundance: few
d_gene: .
v_gene: TRBV6-1
j_gene: TRBJ2-2
CDR3nt: TGTGCCAGCAGGGATCCGGGACGGGAGACCGGGGAGCTGTTTTTT
CDR3aa: CASRDPGRETGELFF

abundance: .
d_gene: .
v_gene: TRBV12-3/TRBV12-4
j_gene: TRBJ2-1
CDR3nt: TGTGCCAGCACCCCCTCGGGGGTCCTCTCCTACAATGAGCAGTTCTTC
CDR3aa: CASTPSGVLSYNEQFF

abundance: large
d_gene: .
v_gene: TRBV6-1
j_gene: TRBJ1-5
CDR3nt: TGTGCCAGCAGTGACAATAGCAATCAGCCCCAGCATTTT
CDR3aa: CASSDNSNQPQHF

abundance: medium-sized
d_gene: .
v_gene: TRBV6-5
j_gene: TRBJ1-2
CDR3nt: TGTGCCAGCAGTTACATGACAGGTCGTGGGGGCTACACCTTC
CDR3aa: CASSYMTGRGGYTF

abundance: .
d_gene: TRBD2
v_gene: TRBV27
j_gene: TRBJ2-7
CDR3nt: TGTGCCAGCAGTCATAAATGGGGCGGGAGCTCCTACGAGCAGTACTTC
CDR3aa: CASSHKWGGSSYEQYF

abundance: once
d_gene: .
v_gene: TRBV10-1
j_gene: TRBJ2-4
CDR3nt: TGCGCCAGCATCGGGGGCCGGGATCAAGGGTCCCAGTACTTC
CDR3aa: CASIGGRDQGSQYF

abundance: .
d_gene: .
v_gene: TRBV6-1
j_gene: TRBJ2-3
CDR3nt: TGTGCGGGCAGTCTAGCGTGTAGCACAGAGACGCAGTATTTT
CDR3aa: CAGSLACSTETQYF

abundance: .
d_gene: .
v_gene: TRBV27
j_gene: TRBJ2-4
CDR3nt: TGTGCCAGGGGGGTACGAGCCAAAAACACGCAGTACTTC
CDR3aa: CARGVRAKNTQYF

abundance: many
d_gene: .
v_gene: TRBV25-1
j_gene: TRBJ2-7
CDR3nt: TGTGCCAGCAGTGAATATGGACTTATCTACGAGCAGTACTTC
CDR3aa: CASSEYGLIYEQYF

abundance: few
d_gene: .
v_gene: TRBV6-1
j_gene: TRBJ2-2
CDR3nt: TGTGCCAGCCAGGGGGGGCGATTTTCCGGGGAGCTGTTTTTT
CDR3aa: CASQGGRFSGELFF

abundance: .
d_gene: .
v_gene: TRBV27
j_gene: TRBJ2-7
CDR3nt: TGTGCCAGCAGCCCAACCCGGGACGGCGAGCAGTACTTC
CDR3aa: CASSPTRDGEQYF

abundance: few
d_gene: TRBD2
v_gene: TRBV6-1
j_gene: TRBJ2-3
CDR3nt: TGTGCCAGCCGAACTAGCGGGACAGATACGCAGTATTTT
CDR3aa: CASRTSGTDTQYF

abundance: .
d_gene: .
v_gene: TRBV12-3/TRBV12-4
j_gene: TRBJ2-5
CDR3nt: TGTGCCAGCAGGGGGGGAGGGGGGGGTGACCAAGATACCCAGTACTTC
CDR3aa: CASRGGGGGDQDTQYF

abundance: few
d_gene: .
v_gene: TRBV10-1
j_gene: TRBJ2-5
CDR3nt: TGCGCCAGCAGTGAGGGCGGAAGGCAAGAGACCCAGTACTTC
CDR3aa: CASSEGGRQETQYF

abundance: .
d_gene: .
v_gene: TRBV6-5
j_gene: TRBJ2-7
CDR3nt: TGTGCCAGCAGTTACAGCCCCCCCGGGGCCTACCACTACGAGCAGTACTTC
CDR3aa: CASSYSPPGAYHYEQYF

abundance: .
d_gene: TRBD1
v_gene: TRBV25-1
j_gene: TRBJ2-5
CDR3nt: TGTGCCAGCAGTGAATACAGGGGGCAAGAGACCCAGTACTTC
CDR3aa: CASSEYRGQETQYF

abundance: .
d_gene: TRBD2
v_gene: TRBV14
j_gene: TRBJ2-1
CDR3nt: TGTGCCAGCAGCCAAGCTAGCGGCTTCGGGCAGTTCTTC
CDR3aa: CASSQASGFGQFF

abundance: few
d_gene: .
v_gene: TRBV27
j_gene: TRBJ2-6
CDR3nt: TGTGCCAGCAGCCCTCTGTGGGGGGCTGGGGCCAACGTCCTGACTTTC
CDR3aa: CASSPLWGAGANVLTF

abundance: .
d_gene: TRBD2
v_gene: TRBV10-3
j_gene: TRBJ2-7
CDR3nt: TGTGCCGCCGGGACTACTGTCTACGAGCAGTACTTC
CDR3aa: CAAGTTVYEQYF

abundance: few
d_gene: .
v_gene: TRBV30
j_gene: TRBJ1-1
CDR3nt: TGTGCCTCAGCAATGGGGACTGAAGCTTTCTTT
CDR3aa: CASAMGTEAFF

abundance: many
d_gene: .
v_gene: TRBV4-1
j_gene: TRBJ2-7
CDR3nt: TGCGCCAGCAGCTCTGAGGGGGGCTACGAGCAGTACTTC
CDR3aa: CASSSEGGYEQYF

abundance: .
d_gene: TRBD2
v_gene: TRBV4-2
j_gene: TRBJ2-7
CDR3nt: TGTGCCAGCAGCCCCGGACTAGAGACCTACGAGCAGTACTTC
CDR3aa: CASSPGLETYEQYF

abundance: .
d_gene: .
v_gene: TRBV27
j_gene: TRBJ1-2
CDR3nt: TGTGCCAGCAGTCTCAAGGGGGGCAGAACCCTCTATGGCTACACCTTC
CDR3aa: CASSLKGGRTLYGYTF

abundance: .
d_gene: TRBD1
v_gene: TRBV6-1
j_gene: TRBJ2-5
CDR3nt: TGTGCCAGCGGGACAGGGGGGGAGACCCAGTACTTC
CDR3aa: CASGTGGETQYF

abundance: .
d_gene: TRBD2
v_gene: TRBV10-2
j_gene: TRBJ2-4
CDR3nt: TGCGCCCGCGGAGCGGGAGCGGGAGGCAAAGACACGCAGTATTTC
CDR3aa: CARGAGAGGKDTQYF

abundance: .
d_gene: .
v_gene: TRBV10-1
j_gene: TRBJ2-4
CDR3nt: TGCGGCGTCACGGGGCTGAGAGCCAAAAACATTCAGTACTTC
CDR3aa: CGVTGLRAKNIQYF

abundance: many
d_gene: TRBD2
v_gene: TRBV7-2
j_gene: TRBJ2-5
CDR3nt: TGTGCCAGCAGCCGATCTAGCGGGGGGGCTGTAGAGACCCAGTACTTC
CDR3aa: CASSRSSGGAVETQYF

abundance: .
d_gene: TRBD1
v_gene: TRBV27
j_gene: TRBJ2-5
CDR3nt: TGTGCCAGCACTATGAGGGGGCCCGCTGAGGTCCAGTACTTC
CDR3aa: CASTMRGPAEVQYF

abundance: .
d_gene: .
v_gene: TRBV6-5
j_gene: TRBJ2-4
CDR3nt: TGTGCCCGCAGTTACGGGCAAGGAGCCACAAATACTCAGTACTTC
CDR3aa: CARSYGQGATNTQYF

abundance: .
d_gene: .
v_gene: TRBV6-1
j_gene: TRBJ2-1
CDR3nt: TGTGCCAGCAGTACGGGTAGCGGTTTCAAGCAGTTCTTC
CDR3aa: CASSTGSGFKQFF

abundance: medium-sized
d_gene: TRBD2
v_gene: TRBV4-1
j_gene: TRBJ2-1
CDR3nt: TGCGCCAGCAGCCAAGGTAGGGGCGGGGGTGTAAGGAATGAGCAGTTCTTC
CDR3aa: CASSQGRGGGVRNEQFF

abundance: once
d_gene: TRBD2
v_gene: TRBV10-2
j_gene: TRBJ2-3
CDR3nt: TGCGCCGGCATTGGGGGGAGGGACGCAGATACGCAGTATTTT
CDR3aa: CAGIGGRDADTQYF

abundance: few
d_gene: TRBD1
v_gene: TRBV6-1
j_gene: TRBJ2-1
CDR3nt: TGTGCCAGCAGAGAACCAGGGGGCTCCTACAATGAGCAGTTCTTC
CDR3aa: CASREPGGSYNEQFF

abundance: .
d_gene: .
v_gene: TRBV10-1
j_gene: TRBJ2-4
CDR3nt: TGCGCCAGCAGGGGGCTGAGAGCCAAAAACACTCAGTACTTC
CDR3aa: CASRGLRAKNTQYF

abundance: many
d_gene: TRBD2
v_gene: TRBV12-3/TRBV12-4
j_gene: TRBJ2-5
CDR3nt: TGTGCCAGCAGTTTGAGCGGGGGGGTGGAGACCCAGTACTTC
CDR3aa: CASSLSGGVETQYF

abundance: .
d_gene: .
v_gene: TRBV10-1
j_gene: TRBJ2-3
CDR3nt: TGCGCCAGCAGTGGGACTAGCACAGATACGCAGTATTTT
CDR3aa: CASSGTSTDTQYF

abundance: many
d_gene: .
v_gene: TRBV4-1
j_gene: TRBJ2-5
CDR3nt: TGCGCCAGCAGCCAAGAAGGAAGTCAAGAGACCCAGTACTTC
CDR3aa: CASSQEGSQETQYF

abundance: .
d_gene: TRBD1
v_gene: TRBV12-3/TRBV12-4
j_gene: TRBJ2-2
CDR3nt: TGTGCCAGCAGTTTAATACAGGGGATAACCGGGGAGCTGTTTTTT
CDR3aa: CASSLIQGITGELFF

abundance: .
d_gene: .
v_gene: TRBV10-3
j_gene: TRBJ2-7
CDR3nt: TGTGCCACCTATAGTGCTCTAACCTACGAGCAGTACTTC
CDR3aa: CATYSALTYEQYF

abundance: .
d_gene: TRBD2
v_gene: TRBV14
j_gene: TRBJ2-3
CDR3nt: TGTGCCAGCAGCCAGGCAGGAGCGGGAGCCACGCAGTATTTT
CDR3aa: CASSQAGAGATQYF

abundance: many
d_gene: TRBD1
v_gene: TRBV6-1
j_gene: TRBJ1-2
CDR3nt: TGTGCCAGCAGTGGCTACAGGGGCTATGGCTACACCTTC
CDR3aa: CASSGYRGYGYTF

abundance: .
d_gene: .
v_gene: TRBV6-1
j_gene: TRBJ1-6
CDR3nt: TGTGCCAGCACCAAGGGAGCCCATAATCAGCCCCTCCACTTT
CDR3aa: CASTKGAHNQPLHF

abundance: .
d_gene: TRBD2
v_gene: TRBV6-1
j_gene: TRBJ2-3
CDR3nt: TGTGCCAGCAGAGCCTCGGGACTAGCGGGGGGGAGTGGCACAGATACGCAGTATTTT
CDR3aa: CASRASGLAGGSGTDTQYF

abundance: medium-sized
d_gene: .
v_gene: TRBV10-1
j_gene: TRBJ2-5
CDR3nt: TGCGCCAGCAGTGAGTCGGCGGGCTCAGAGCAGTACTTC
CDR3aa: CASSESAGSEQYF

abundance: .
d_gene: .
v_gene: TRBV27
j_gene: TRBJ2-7
CDR3nt: TGTGCCACGGGAGAGCGGGCGAAAAACACGCAGTACTTC
CDR3aa: CATGERAKNTQYF

abundance: .
d_gene: .
v_gene: TRBV6-1
j_gene: TRBJ1-1
CDR3nt: TGTGCCAGCCGTGCCTTCGCCGTCGCTTTCTTT
CDR3aa: CASRAFAVAFF

abundance: .
d_gene: .
v_gene: TRBV6-1
j_gene: TRBJ2-4
CDR3nt: TGTGCCAGCGTCTCCGGGCTCAGAGCCACAAATATTCAGTACTTC
CDR3aa: CASVSGLRATNIQYF

abundance: .
d_gene: .
v_gene: TRBV6-1
j_gene: TRBJ2-3
CDR3nt: TGTGGCGGCAGTGGACCGGGGGCGAAAGATACTCAGTATTTT
CDR3aa: CGGSGPGAKDTQYF

abundance: .
d_gene: TRBD2
v_gene: TRBV27
j_gene: TRBJ2-3
CDR3nt: TGTGCCAGCAGTCCTGGCCGACTAGCTTCTGGGACAGATACGCAGTATTTT
CDR3aa: CASSPGRLASGTDTQYF

abundance: medium-sized
d_gene: .
v_gene: TRBV7-2
j_gene: TRBJ1-5
CDR3nt: TGTGCCAGCAGCTCGGGACTTAGCAATCAGCCCCAGCATTTT
CDR3aa: CASSSGLSNQPQHF

abundance: many
d_gene: TRBD1
v_gene: TRBV4-1
j_gene: TRBJ1-4
CDR3nt: TGCGCCAGCAGCCAACTACAGGGGGCGAATGAAAAACTGTTTTTT
CDR3aa: CASSQLQGANEKLFF

abundance: few
d_gene: .
v_gene: TRBV27
j_gene: TRBJ2-5
CDR3nt: TGTGCCAGCGGAGAACAGGGCCCAGAGACGCAGTACTTC
CDR3aa: CASGEQGPETQYF